This TCR beta chain was sequenced for a study of blood T cell repertoires in COVID-19. At the level of the study: The origin of the acute and convalescent COVID-19 samples was the United States, Italy and Spain. The cDNA or gDNA used as material had been derived from T cells, B-cell-depleted T cells, or PBMCs.

Germline assignment: CDR1 SNHLY and CDR2 FYNNEI. J lost 0 bases, V lost 6 bases, and 4 bases had no gene match. The length of the CDR3 is 15 residues. Original processing methods: How many nucleated cells were present was estimated from reference gene primer amplification. The repertoire was sequenced with immunoSEQ multiplex PCR; TCRdb's copy has only in-frame clones and lacks some. D and trimming were read from the DNA, whereas the V and J calls and clone size are those reported in that table. The sample lists under 250,000 clones; around three quarters were seen once. Sequencing was carried out using peripheral blood. This clonotype was sampled from a woman aged 65 to 85 with acute or convalescent COVID-19. The chain recombines TRBV2 with TRBJ2-3; the match to TRBD1 covers 9 bases. CDR3 protein: CASSRDRASTDTQYF. CDR3 coding DNA: TGTGCCAGCAGCCGGGACAGGGCTAGCACAGATACGCAGTATTTT.